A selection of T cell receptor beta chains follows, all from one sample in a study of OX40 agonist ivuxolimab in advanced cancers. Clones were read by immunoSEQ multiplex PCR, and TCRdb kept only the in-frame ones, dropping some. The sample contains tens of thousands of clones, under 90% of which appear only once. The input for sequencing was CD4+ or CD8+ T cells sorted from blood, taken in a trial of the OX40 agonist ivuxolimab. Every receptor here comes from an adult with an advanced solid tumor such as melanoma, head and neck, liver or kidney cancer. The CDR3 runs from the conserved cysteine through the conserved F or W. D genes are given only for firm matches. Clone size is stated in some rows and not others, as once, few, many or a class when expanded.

TGTGCCAGCAGTTGGGGACAGGGCGGCGAGCAGTACTTC,CASSWGQGGEQYF,TRBJ2-7,TRBV6-1,TRBD1,NA
TGTGCCAGCAGGGAAACAGGAGACCCTACGAATTTCTACAATGAGCAGTTCTTC,CASRETGDPTNFYNEQFF,TRBJ2-1,TRBV25-1,NA,once
TGTGCCAGTAGTATGGTCCCAGGGTTGCAAGAGACCCAGTACTTC,CASSMVPGLQETQYF,TRBJ2-5,TRBV19,NA,NA
TGTGCCAGCAGTGAACCCGGACTAGCGGCGAACACCGGGGAGCTGTTTTTT,CASSEPGLAANTGELFF,TRBJ2-2,TRBV6-1,TRBD2,NA
TGTGCCAGCAGCTCGGCAACTAATGAAAAACTGTTTTTT,CASSSATNEKLFF,TRBJ1-4,TRBV5-6,NA,NA
TGTGCCAGCAGCCCGGGTGGGGTTGCCACCCGCGCAGATACGCAGTATTTT,CASSPGGVATRADTQYF,TRBJ2-3,TRBV11-1,NA,NA
TGTGCCAGCAGCTTAGAAAGAGGGGTCGACAGGGGAAACATTCAGTACTTC,CASSLERGVDRGNIQYF,TRBJ2-4,TRBV11-2,TRBD1,NA
TGTGCCAGCTCACTCCTTCTAACAGGGAAGAACACTGAAGCTTTCTTT,CASSLLLTGKNTEAFF,TRBJ1-1,TRBV18,NA,NA
TGTGCCAGCAGCTTAGGGGACCTAAACACCGGGGAGCTGTTTTTT,CASSLGDLNTGELFF,TRBJ2-2,TRBV7-2,NA,NA
TGTGCCAGCAGCCTCGGCCCGGACAGGGACAAAAACATTCAGTACTTC,CASSLGPDRDKNIQYF,TRBJ2-4,TRBV13,TRBD1,NA
TGTGCCAGCAGCCGGTCCCCGATAGGGATGAACTCCTATAATTCACCCCTCCACTTT,CASSRSPIGMNSYNSPLHF,TRBJ1-6,TRBV5-5,NA,medium-sized
TGTGCCAGCAGCTATCGGGGCTCTGGCTCCTACGAGCAGTACTTC,CASSYRGSGSYEQYF,TRBJ2-7,TRBV7-9,NA,NA
TGTGCCAGCAGTGAAGCGACCGGAGTAGGCTACGAGCAGTACTTC,CASSEATGVGYEQYF,TRBJ2-7,TRBV2,NA,NA
TGTGCCAGCAGCAACAGGGGTAGGCGGAAGAATGAGCAGTTCTTC,CASSNRGRRKNEQFF,TRBJ2-1,TRBV11-1,TRBD1,NA
TGTGCCAGCAGCTTAGGAGGGTCCTATGGCTACACCTTC,CASSLGGSYGYTF,TRBJ1-2,TRBV13,NA,NA
TGCGCCAGCAGCTTACAGGGCCAGGGGACTGAAGCTTTCTTT,CASSLQGQGTEAFF,TRBJ1-1,TRBV5-1,NA,NA
TGTGCCTGGAGCGCCGGGACCGACAATTCACCCCTCCACTTT,CAWSAGTDNSPLHF,TRBJ1-6,TRBV30,NA,NA
TGTGCCACACGGGACGCGAGCTCCTATAATTCACCCCTCCACTTT,CATRDASSYNSPLHF,TRBJ1-6,TRBV10-3,NA,NA
TGTGCCAGCAGCGACTTAAATTCACCCCTCCACTTT,CASSDLNSPLHF,TRBJ1-6,TRBV6-1,NA,NA
TGTGCCAGCAAAGGGACAGGGAATAACTATGGCTACACCTTC,CASKGTGNNYGYTF,TRBJ1-2,TRBV25-1,TRBD1,NA
TGTGCCAGCACCTCAGGGGGCAGTGAGGATACGCAGTATTTT,CASTSGGSEDTQYF,TRBJ2-3,TRBV5-4,TRBD1,NA
TGTGCCTGGAGTGGTGCAGGGGGGTACGAGCAGTACTTC,CAWSGAGGYEQYF,TRBJ2-7,TRBV30,NA,once
TGTGCCAGTAGTAAAGGACAGGTCTCGGGCACCGGGGAGCTGTTTTTT,CASSKGQVSGTGELFF,TRBJ2-2,TRBV19,TRBD1,once
TGTGCCAGCAGTGAAGGGCGGACATATAATTCACCCCTCCACTTT,CASSEGRTYNSPLHF,TRBJ1-6,TRBV6-1,NA,NA
TGTGCCAGCAGCAGGGGACTAGCGGGGGCCTTTCAAGAGACCCAGTACTTC,CASSRGLAGAFQETQYF,TRBJ2-5,TRBV5-6,TRBD2,NA
TGTGCCACCAGCAGACAAGTGGGGTTGACCTACAATGAGCAGTTCTTC,CATSRQVGLTYNEQFF,TRBJ2-1,TRBV15,NA,NA
TGTGCCAGCAGTCAACCCCCGCGGGAGCAGTACTTC,CASSQPPREQYF,TRBJ2-7,TRBV6-1,NA,NA
TGTGCCACCGGGGGAGGAGGGAACACCATATATTTT,CATGGGGNTIYF,TRBJ1-3,TRBV5-4,NA,NA
TGTGCCAGCAGCTTAGACAGGGGATATGGCTACACCTTC,CASSLDRGYGYTF,TRBJ1-2,TRBV11-2,NA,NA
TGTGCCACCAGCAGAGATCTAACTAGCGGAGAGACCCAGTACTTC,CATSRDLTSGETQYF,TRBJ2-5,TRBV15,TRBD2,NA
TGTGCCAGCAGCTTAAACAGGGAAGAGACCCAGTACTTC,CASSLNREETQYF,TRBJ2-5,TRBV7-3,NA,once
TGTGCCAGCAACGCGGGAGGGGCCTTATACAATGAGCAGTTCTTC,CASNAGGALYNEQFF,TRBJ2-1,TRBV6-1,TRBD2,NA
TGCAGCGTTGAGTTAGGGATGGGGGATACGCAGTATTTT,CSVELGMGDTQYF,TRBJ2-3,TRBV29-1,NA,NA
TGTGCCAGCAGTTTCCAAGACCCCCGGGGACAGGCCACCTACGAGCAGTACTTC,CASSFQDPRGQATYEQYF,TRBJ2-7,TRBV27,TRBD1,NA
TGTGCCAGCAGGATACGAGCGGGGGGAAAAGAGACCCAGTACTTC,CASRIRAGGKETQYF,TRBJ2-5,TRBV6-5,TRBD2,NA
TGTGCCAGCAGCTTGGGAGGGACCCAAGAGACCCAGTACTTC,CASSLGGTQETQYF,TRBJ2-5,TRBV5-4,NA,once
TGTGCCAGCAGCTTCGACAGGTCCAATTACGAGCAGTACTTC,CASSFDRSNYEQYF,TRBJ2-7,TRBV11-2,NA,NA
TGTGCCAGCACCACGACGGGAGGGTACACTGAAGCTTTCTTT,CASTTTGGYTEAFF,TRBJ1-1,TRBV6-6,NA,NA
TGTGCCAGCTCCCCCCGGGACAGCTCTGGAAACACCATATATTTT,CASSPRDSSGNTIYF,TRBJ1-3,TRBV6-1,TRBD1,NA
TGCGCCAGCAGCCAAGGGGACAGCCGCAATTCACCCCTCCACTTT,CASSQGDSRNSPLHF,TRBJ1-6,TRBV5-1,TRBD1,few
TGTGCCAGCAGTTTAGCCGATACGCAGTATTTT,CASSLADTQYF,TRBJ2-3,TRBV27,NA,NA
TGTGCCAGCAGCCAAGTTTCCGGGACAGGGGGCTGGAATGAGCAGTTCTTC,CASSQVSGTGGWNEQFF,TRBJ2-1,TRBV4-2,TRBD1,NA
TGTGCCATCAGAGCGACACAGGGGATGGGAGAAGCTTTCTTT,CAIRATQGMGEAFF,TRBJ1-1,TRBV10-3,TRBD1,once
TGTGCCTGGAGTGTTTTTGAGACCTACGAGCAGTACTTC,CAWSVFETYEQYF,TRBJ2-7,TRBV30,NA,NA
TGTGCCATCAGTGAGTCCGGGACGTACATTGGTACGCAGTATTTT,CAISESGTYIGTQYF,TRBJ2-3,TRBV10-3,NA,NA
TGTGCCAGCAGCTTAGCGTTTCGGGGGTCAGTATCGAGTCAGCCCCAGCATTTT,CASSLAFRGSVSSQPQHF,TRBJ1-5,TRBV11-2,NA,NA
TGCGCCAGCAGCGAGGACGACTATGGCTACACCTTC,CASSEDDYGYTF,TRBJ1-2,TRBV5-1,NA,NA
TGTGCCAGCAGCTTAGAGGGGTTGGATACGCAGTATTTT,CASSLEGLDTQYF,TRBJ2-3,TRBV7-2,NA,once
TGTGCCATCAGTGATCAGGCGACTAGCAATCAGCCCCAGCATTTT,CAISDQATSNQPQHF,TRBJ1-5,TRBV10-3,NA,NA
TGTGCCAGCAGTTACTCCGGCCCCACTAATGAAAAACTGTTTTTT,CASSYSGPTNEKLFF,TRBJ1-4,TRBV6-5,NA,NA
TGCAGCGTACTTACAGGGTCTCAAATCTATGGCTACACCTTC,CSVLTGSQIYGYTF,TRBJ1-2,TRBV29-1,NA,NA
TGTGCCTGGTTGCGGGCCGTCAGGGACAGGGGAAACACTGAAGCTTTCTTT,CAWLRAVRDRGNTEAFF,TRBJ1-1,TRBV30,TRBD1,NA
TGTGCCAGCTCACGAGGGGGGCTCACTGAAGCTTTCTTT,CASSRGGLTEAFF,TRBJ1-1,TRBV18,NA,NA
TGTGCCAGCTCATTGAGCGGGGGTCGCCAAGAGACCCAGTACTTC,CASSLSGGRQETQYF,TRBJ2-5,TRBV18,TRBD2,NA
TGTGCCAGTAGTATTCCCAAGGGTGCTGGAGAGACCCAGTACTTC,CASSIPKGAGETQYF,TRBJ2-5,TRBV19,NA,NA
TGTGCCAGCAGCTCCCCCAGGCTGGGGAACTATGGCTACACCTTC,CASSSPRLGNYGYTF,TRBJ1-2,TRBV7-3,NA,once
TGTGCCAGCAGTGCCGTTGCAGGAGGCTATGGCTACACCTTC,CASSAVAGGYGYTF,TRBJ1-2,TRBV6-4,NA,few
TGTGCCAGCAGCGGGACAGGGGTGGCAGATACGCAGTATTTT,CASSGTGVADTQYF,TRBJ2-3,TRBV5-5,TRBD1,few
TGTGCCAGTAATGGGCGAATTAGTAGCATTGAAGCTTTCTTT,CASNGRISSIEAFF,TRBJ1-1,TRBV19,NA,few